This TCR beta chain was identified in a study of vaccination effects on CD4 cells after COVID-19. Study-wide background: The study sampled two convalescent patients 16 days and one week before vaccination. Study-level points and caveats: Vaccine- and infection-induced clones showed marked clonal contraction late following vaccination. The study had few convalescent patients and no early post-infection timepoints.

Antigen-specific CD4+ T cells were expanded (with viral peptide pools) by the ViraFEST assay ahead of sequencing. Following 10 days of culture, CD4+ T cells were isolated. PCR showed that the person got SARS-CoV-2 infection at some point between March and December 2020. Cultures used 2 million or so PBMC per well, roughly 9.8 IU/ml IL-2 and around 9.7 ug/ml peptides. Points on this clone: The target antigen is unknown.

Clones were read by immunoSEQ multiplex PCR, and TCRdb kept only the in-frame ones, dropping some. The sample comprises tens of thousands of clones, over 70% of which are singletons, and around 38% rests with the top ten. This receptor was identified in a human donor who had a prior SARS-CoV-2 infection. The sample in question was CD4+ T cells from PBMCs cultured with a peptide pool, obtained before COVID-19 vaccination.

CDR3 sequence reads: CASSQGTRRDQETQYF. CDR3 DNA: TGCGCCAGCAGCCAAGGGACTAGGCGCGATCAAGAGACCCAGTACTTC. The chain is built from TRBV4-1 and TRBJ2-5, with 7 bases fitting TRBD2. Trimming cost V 1 base and J 2 bases; bases outside gene matches: 7. CDR1 and CDR2 (germline): MGHRA, YSYEKL. The CDR3 covers 16 residues.